These 32 T cell receptor beta chains originate from one sample sequenced in a study of response to subunit inactivated influenza vaccine (dated by TCRdb to between 2018 and 2020). Libraries were constructed by RT-PCR. Sequenced on an Illumina HiSeq 2500. In-frame beta chains were kept once TCRdb had trimmed the public reads at Q25 with fastp and called clones with MiXCR. Records with the same CDR3 protein are collapsed into one entry carrying the most frequent genes and DNA. This sample lists roughly 500,000 distinct CDR3 sequences; approximately 15% were detected once. The top ten hold around 3% of the sample. Here the sequenced sample was CD4+ T cells sorted from PBMCs, taken roughly 24 months after vaccination. The receptor set was obtained from a man aged 45 to 70 who received an inactivated influenza vaccine. Donor details come from another sample of the same person, matched by shared clones.

The genes are TRBV7-2 and TRBJ2-3; D unclear. Germline V gene lookup returns CDR1 SGHTA and CDR2 FQGNSA. The V end lost 5 bases, the J end lost 1 base, and 19 bases lay between the germline ends. This CDR3 has 17 amino acids. CDR3 nucleotide sequence: TGTGCCAGCAGCCTTACGAACTTGGGTATGGGCACAGATACGCAGTATTTT. This translates into CASSLTNLGMGTDTQYF.

The V and J genes are TRBV14 and TRBJ2-7; 7 nucleotides line up with TRBD2. The CDR3 has 15 amino acids. V lost 0 bases, J lost 2 bases, and 4 bases stayed unmatched. Germline V gene data show CDR1 as SGHDN and CDR2 as FVKESK. As DNA, the CDR3 is TGTGCCAGCAGCCAAGATTCTAGCGGCCCCTACGAGCAGTACTTC. Amino acid sequence: CASSQDSSGPYEQYF.

This clonotype was counted a few times. The chain links TRBV7-2 to TRBJ1-2, with 7 bases lining up with TRBD1. After removal of 5 bases from V and 4 bases from J, the junction contained 13 bases not matched to a gene. This CDR3 has 16 residues. CDR1 and CDR2 (germline): SGHTA, FQGNSA. This chain's CDR3 is CASSPDFSDRAYGYTF. The CDR3 DNA reads as TGTGCCAGCAGCCCAGACTTTTCAGACAGGGCCTATGGCTACACCTTC.

This clonotype has a handful of counts. The rearrangement joins TRBV28 to TRBJ1-5; D is ambiguous. Germline-derived CDR1 and CDR2 are MDHEN and SYDVKM. The V end was cut by 4 bases, the J end by 7 bases, with 8 bases between. There are 12 residues in the CDR3. The CDR3 is CASSSRAQPQHF. The CDR3 coding sequence is TGTGCCAGCAGTTCCCGCGCCCAGCCCCAGCATTTT.

The CDR3 is CASSLDGQGNGYTF. For the CDR3, the DNA is TGCGCCAGCAGCTTGGATGGTCAGGGGAATGGCTACACCTTC. The chain carries TRBV5-1 and TRBJ1-2; D possibly corresponds to TRBD1 (6 bases). This CDR3 has 14 amino acids. Between the trimmed V and J ends, which lost 0 bases and 6 bases, there was a span of 12 bases. CDR1 is SGHRS and CDR2 is YFSETQ in the germline V gene.

This clonotype appeared once. This chain connects TRBV30 to TRBJ2-6; D is unclear. V shed 0 bases and J shed 4 bases, with 4 bases lying between them. The germline V gene has CDR1 GTSNPN and CDR2 SVGIG (reference sequence). The CDR3 contains 13 residues. The CDR3 DNA is TGTGCCTGGAGTGTGGACGGGGCCAACGTCCTGACTTTC. Translating it yields CAWSVDGANVLTF.

The genes are TRBV2 and TRBJ2-3, with D unresolved. Germline V gene sequence: CDR1 SNHLY, CDR2 FYNNEI. V lost 6 bases and J 7 bases, leaving 5 bases between the germline ends. There are 10 residues in the CDR3. The CDR3 nucleotides read TGTGCCAGCAGGGGAAATACGCAGTATTTT. Translated, it gives CASRGNTQYF.

In its sample, this clonotype was seen a few times. V and J are TRBV20-1 and TRBJ2-1, with D perhaps assigned TRBD1 or TRBD2 (5 bases each). CDR3 size: 15 residues. V gave up 3 bases and J gave up 6 bases, with 18 bases separating them. CDR1 and CDR2 (germline): DFQATT, SNEGSKA (reference sequence). Here the CDR3 DNA reads TGCAGTGCTAGGAGAGGGCAGGGAAGGGCCAATGAGCAGTTCTTC. It yields the protein CSARRGQGRANEQFF.

V usage is TRBV20-1 and J usage is TRBJ2-3; 13 bases are shared with TRBD2. CDR3 length equals 18 residues. Per the germline V gene, CDR1 is DFQATT and CDR2 is SNEGSKA (reference sequence). V gave up 3 bases and J gave up 3 bases; unmatched junction bases: 12. CDR3 in amino acids: CSARGGLTSGRVTDTQYF. CDR3 in DNA: TGCAGTGCTAGGGGAGGTCTTACTAGCGGGAGGGTTACAGATACGCAGTATTTT.

The chain recombines TRBV6-1 with TRBJ1-1; possibly TRBD1 for D (6 bases). The CDR3 length is 15 residues. Trimming cost V 2 bases and J 7 bases, with 17 bases left between them. From germline, CDR1 is MNHNS and CDR2 SASEGT. The chain's CDR3 is CASSEMSQGMGEAFF. The CDR3 nucleotides read TGTGCCAGCAGTGAAATGAGCCAGGGGATGGGTGAAGCTTTCTTT.

About this clonotype itself: The junction shows a germline mismatch at one end, possibly a read error. The chain uses TRBV7-2 and TRBJ2-5; D not certain. There are 13 residues in the CDR3. Germline lookup yields CDR1 SGHTA and CDR2 FQGNSA. CDR3 amino acids: CASSLMRQGTQYF. The CDR3 region has the DNA TGTGCCAGCAGCTTAATGAGGCAAGGGACCCAGTACTTC.

A few counts support this clonotype. The V and J genes are TRBV21-1 and TRBJ2-5; TRBD1 is the table's D call and was not checked against the DNA. TRBV21-1 is designated a pseudogene. CDR3 size: 12 residues. CDR3 nucleotides: TGTGCCAGCAGAGTTGGGGCGGAGACCCAGTACTTC. This codes for CASRVGAETQYF.

The J gene is TRBJ1-5, the V gene TRBV23-1; unclear D gene. TRBV23-1 carries the ORF label, with uncertain function. Trimming stripped 7 bases from V and 6 bases from J, with 13 bases between. The CDR3 consists of 13 residues. Here the CDR3 DNA reads TGCGCCAGCATAATACGGCTCATTCAGCCCCAGCATTTT. Encoded protein: CASIIRLIQPQHF.

For this clonotype: A read error may be the cause here, since a much bigger clone is one base away. The V and J genes are TRBV20-1 and TRBJ2-7; possibly TRBD1 for D (6 bases). The CDR3 consists of 13 residues. From germline, CDR1 is DFQATT and CDR2 SNEGSKA (reference sequence). The V end was cut by 3 bases, the J end by 3 bases, with 12 bases between. The CDR3 DNA is TGCAGTGCTAGCAACGGACAGAACTACGAGCAGTACTTC. Translated: CSASNGQNYEQYF.

This chain's CDR3 is CATSRDRHEKLFF. The CDR3 DNA sequence: TGTGCCACCAGCAGAGACAGGCATGAAAAACTGTTTTTT. The chain recombines TRBV15 with TRBJ1-4, with D unresolved. The germline V gene encodes CDR1 LNHNV and CDR2 YYDKDF (reference sequence). The CDR3 is 13 residues long. V lost 0 bases and J lost 6, with 5 bases in between.

This clonotype was recorded at least ten times. The rearrangement joins TRBV5-1 to TRBJ1-5; tentatively, D is TRBD1 (6 bases). The CDR3 is 15 amino acids. The V and J ends lost 4 bases and 1 base respectively, with 12 bases between them. The germline V gene has CDR1 SGHRS and CDR2 YFSETQ. The chain's CDR3 is CASSPSGESNQPQHF. The CDR3 nucleotides are TGCGCCAGCAGCCCGTCAGGGGAAAGCAATCAGCCCCAGCATTTT.

CDR3: CAISGTSGLEEQYF. CDR3 in DNA: TGTGCCATCAGTGGGACTAGCGGGCTAGAGGAGCAGTACTTC. This chain connects TRBV10-3 to TRBJ2-7, with 11 bases fitting TRBD2. Germline CDR1 is ENHRY and CDR2 is SYGVKD. The junction had 6 bases not matched to a gene; V was cut back by 4 bases and J by 7 bases. CDR3 size: 14 residues.

This chain links TRBV14 with TRBJ1-3; D might be TRBD1 (5 bases). Germline V gene lookup returns CDR1 SGHDN and CDR2 FVKESK. The CDR3 covers 15 residues. Trimming cost V 0 bases and J 3 bases, with 9 bases left between them. The CDR3 DNA is TGTGCCAGCAGCCAAGATTTGGGGGATGGAAACACCATATATTTT. Protein sequence: CASSQDLGDGNTIYF. Using reference TRBV14 and TRBJ1-3 for the parts outside the CDR3, the full variable domain is EAGVTQFPSHSVIEKGQTVTLRCDPISGHDNLYWYRRVMGKEIKFLLHFVKESKQDESGMPNNRFLAERTGGTYSTLKVQPAELEDSGVYFCASSQDLGDGNTIYFGEGSWLTVV.

This rearrangement joins TRBV7-9 to TRBJ1-5, with D possibly TRBD1 on 5 matching bases. The CDR3 extends over 14 amino acids. Trimming shortened V by 5 bases and J by 3 bases, and 11 bases separated the two germline ends. Germline assignment: CDR1 SEHNR and CDR2 FQNEAQ (reference sequence). This CDR3 is CASSGGPINQPQHF. CDR3 coding DNA: TGTGCCAGCAGCGGGGGACCGATCAATCAGCCCCAGCATTTT. The variable domain in full, with the rest retrieved from reference TRBV7-9 and TRBJ1-5, is DTGVSQNPRHKITKRGQNVTFRCDPISEHNRLYWYRQTLGQGPEFLTYFQNEAQLEKSRLLSDRFSAERPKGSFSTLEIQRTEQGDSAMYLCASSGGPINQPQHFGDGTRLSIL.

This clonotype has only a few counts. CDR3 protein: CASSRQGSGQPQHF. DNA of the CDR3: TGTGCCAGCAGTCGACAGGGAAGTGGACAGCCCCAGCATTTT. The chain links TRBV6-1 to TRBJ1-5, with TRBD1 identical over 7 bases. Germline assignment: CDR1 MNHNS and CDR2 SASEGT. The CDR3 contains 14 residues. V lost 5 bases to trimming and J lost 7 bases; unmatched junction nucleotides: 8.

The chain employs TRBV20-1 and TRBJ2-1; no definite D call. This CDR3 comprises 10 residues. V shed 8 bases and J shed 5 bases, with 7 bases lying between them. Germline assignment: CDR1 DFQATT and CDR2 SNEGSKA (reference sequence). Here the CDR3 DNA reads TGCAGTCCAGTAAACAATGAGCAGTTCTTC. Translating gives CSPVNNEQFF.

At least ten counts were recorded for this clonotype. The chain links TRBV9 to TRBJ2-1, with 8 bases lining up with TRBD2. V trimming: 0 bases; J trimming: 12 bases; junction bases outside the gene matches: 8. This CDR3 has 14 amino acids. Looked up from germline, CDR1 is SGDLS and CDR2 is YYNGEE. CDR3 bases: TGTGCCAGCAGCGTAGATACTAGCGGACAAGGGCAGTTCTTC. This sequence encodes CASSVDTSGQGQFF.

This clonotype came up many times. The chain recombines TRBV29-1 with TRBJ2-7; no firm D call. Trimming took off 5 bases at V and 7 bases at J, with 18 bases between the two ends. Germline V CDR1 and CDR2: SQVTM, ANQGSEA. CDR3 size: 13 residues. The CDR3 nucleotides read TGCAGCGTTTTTTCCCAGACGAGCTGGGAGCAGTACTTC. It specifies CSVFSQTSWEQYF.

Many counts were recorded for this clonotype. This chain links TRBV10-3 with TRBJ2-5; possible D gene TRBD2, 6 bases. Looked up from germline, CDR1 is ENHRY and CDR2 is SYGVKD. This CDR3 spans 15 amino acids. The V and J ends lost 4 bases and 3 bases respectively, with 15 bases between them. In DNA form, the CDR3 reads TGTGCCATCAGTGCCAAGGAGGGTTTTAAAGAGACCCAGTACTTC. Translated, it gives CAISAKEGFKETQYF.

This clonotype has a handful of counts. This sequence joins TRBV6-2 or TRBV6-3 and TRBJ2-2; D not certain. V was clipped by 7 bases and J by 1 base, with 4 bases between them. The CDR3 loop spans 12 amino acids. The germline V gene encodes CDR1 MNHEY and CDR2 SVGEGT. The CDR3 reads CASNENTGELFF. CDR3 nucleotides: TGTGCCAGCAACGAGAACACCGGGGAGCTGTTTTTT.

This clonotype came up many times. V is TRBV10-3 and J is TRBJ1-1; D is unclear. The CDR3 spans 13 residues. V was pared by 8 bases and J by 5 bases, with 15 bases between. Germline CDR1 reads ENHRY; CDR2 reads SYGVKD. The CDR3 protein is CAILSDYRTEAFF. Here the CDR3 DNA reads TGTGCCATCCTATCTGATTACCGGACTGAAGCTTTCTTT.

J is TRBJ2-1 and V is TRBV20-1; TRBD2 agrees at 8 bases. After removal of 1 base from V and 2 bases from J, the junction contained 4 bases not matched to a gene. The CDR3 is 15 amino acids. CDR1 is DFQATT and CDR2 is SNEGSKA in the germline V gene (reference sequence). The CDR3 is CSARVLGLAYNEQFF. CDR3 nucleotide sequence: TGCAGTGCTAGAGTATTGGGACTAGCCTACAATGAGCAGTTCTTC.

The J gene is TRBJ2-5, the V gene TRBV5-6; D might be TRBD2 (6 bases). The germline CDR1 and CDR2 sequences are SGHDT and YYEEEE. This CDR3 is 15 amino acids long. V was shortened by 5 bases and J by 7 bases, with 21 bases between the two germline ends. CDR3 DNA: TGTGCCAGCAGGGTTTATAGCGGTGGCCCTGGGACCCAGTACTTC. Protein sequence: CASRVYSGGPGTQYF.

In its sample, this clonotype was seen a few times. The rearrangement joins TRBV11-2 to TRBJ2-3, with 8 nucleotides matching TRBD1. The CDR3 is 15 residues long. Germline loops: CDR1 SGHAT, CDR2 FQNNGV. Trimming at V came to 4 bases and at J to 4 bases, leaving 7 bases not matched to a gene. The CDR3 DNA sequence: TGTGCCAGCAGCTCCTGGACAGGGAGGCCAGATACGCAGTATTTT. It encodes CASSSWTGRPDTQYF.

This clonotype was found a few times. The chain joins TRBV20-1 to TRBJ1-5; tentative D call: TRBD1 (5 bases). The V and J ends lost 3 bases and 2 bases respectively, with 14 bases between them. This CDR3 comprises 15 residues. Germline V CDR1 and CDR2: DFQATT, SNEGSKA (reference sequence). The CDR3 DNA is TGCAGTGCTAGTCCCCCGGGACGCCGCAATCAGCCCCAGCATTTT. This codes for CSASPPGRRNQPQHF.

This clonotype has more than one count but fewer than ten. The junction does not match germline at one end; this may be a read error. The V and J genes are TRBV7-7 and TRBJ2-1; 10 nucleotides agree with TRBD1. The CDR3 runs to 13 residues. CDR1 and CDR2 from the germline V gene are SSHAT and FNYEAQ (reference sequence). DNA of the CDR3: TGTGCTAGCAGCTCGGACAGGGGGGGTGAGCAGTTCTTC. This codes for CASSSDRGGEQFF.

This chain uses TRBV29-1 with TRBJ2-1, with TRBD2 identical over 9 bases. J was trimmed by 6 bases and V by 0 bases; bases with no gene match: 9. This CDR3 contains 16 residues. CDR1 and CDR2 from the germline V gene are SQVTM and ANQGSEA. The CDR3 region is CSVEESASGNGNEQFF. The CDR3 coding sequence is TGCAGCGTTGAAGAGTCGGCTAGCGGGAACGGCAATGAGCAGTTCTTC.